This is a list of T cell receptor beta chains from one sample in a study of blood T cell repertoires in COVID-19. Profiled with immunoSEQ multiplex PCR; TCRdb holds only in-frame clones, not every one. The table lists roughly 200,000 clones, around 87% of them singletons. Sample: peripheral blood. Source of these receptors: a man between 60 and 75 years old who had recovered from COVID-19. CDR3s include the opening cysteine and the closing phenylalanine or tryptophan. Each record gives: D gene, V gene, CDR3 length, J gene, clone size, CDR3 protein, CDR3 DNA. D genes are given only for firm matches. Part of the rows lack a size; the others show once, few, many or a class for expanded clones.

D: .
V: TRBV29-1
length: 14
J: TRBJ2-5
size: .
CDR3: CSVAGRGNQETQYF
DNA: TGCAGCGTTGCGGGGCGCGGGAACCAAGAGACCCAGTACTTC

D: TRBD1
V: TRBV11-2
length: 14
J: TRBJ2-5
size: .
CDR3: CASSGGQAQETQYF
DNA: TGTGCCAGCAGCGGAGGACAGGCACAAGAGACCCAGTACTTC

D: TRBD2
V: TRBV5-4
length: 16
J: TRBJ2-7
size: .
CDR3: CASSRGLAGASYEQYF
DNA: TGTGCCAGCAGCCGCGGACTAGCGGGTGCTTCCTACGAGCAGTACTTC

D: TRBD2
V: TRBV19
length: 16
J: TRBJ2-3
size: .
CDR3: CASRPTSGGAYDTQYF
DNA: TGTGCCAGTCGCCCTACTAGCGGGGGGGCATACGATACGCAGTATTTT

D: .
V: TRBV15
length: 18
J: TRBJ2-5
size: once
CDR3: CATSRDVAGHSLQETQYF
DNA: TGTGCCACCAGCAGAGATGTGGCAGGGCACAGCCTTCAAGAGACCCAGTACTTC

D: .
V: TRBV27
length: 13
J: TRBJ1-2
size: .
CDR3: CASSLGGGYGYTF
DNA: TGTGCCAGCAGTTTGGGGGGGGGATATGGCTACACCTTC

D: .
V: TRBV7-2
length: 14
J: TRBJ1-1
size: few
CDR3: CASSLVEREVRAFF
DNA: TGTGCCAGCAGCTTAGTGGAGAGGGAGGTAAGGGCTTTCTTT

D: .
V: TRBV24-1
length: 14
J: TRBJ1-2
size: .
CDR3: CATSDLERDYGYTF
DNA: .

D: TRBD1
V: TRBV13
length: 15
J: TRBJ2-5
size: .
CDR3: CASSSDRGGQETQYF
DNA: TGTGCCAGCAGCTCCGACAGGGGTGGCCAAGAGACCCAGTACTTC

D: TRBD1
V: TRBV5-1
length: 15
J: TRBJ1-2
size: once
CDR3: CASTPSGQGFHGYTF
DNA: TGCGCCAGTACACCCTCGGGACAGGGGTTCCATGGCTACACCTTC

D: .
V: TRBV24-1
length: 15
J: TRBJ2-5
size: .
CDR3: CATSPGTTDQETQYF
DNA: TGTGCCACCTCCCCTGGTACAACCGACCAAGAGACCCAGTACTTC

D: .
V: TRBV15
length: 13
J: TRBJ1-1
size: .
CDR3: CATSREWGEEAFF
DNA: TGTGCCACCAGCAGAGAATGGGGGGAAGAAGCTTTCTTT

D: .
V: TRBV12-1
length: 17
J: TRBJ2-2
size: .
CDR3: CASSGPGQGENTGELFF
DNA: TGTGCCAGCAGCGGCCCGGGACAGGGTGAGAACACCGGGGAGCTGTTTTTT

D: .
V: TRBV5-1
length: 14
J: TRBJ1-4
size: .
CDR3: CASSLGRVREKLFF
DNA: TGCGCCAGCAGCTTGGGTCGGGTTCGTGAAAAACTGTTTTTT

D: .
V: TRBV2
length: 14
J: TRBJ1-2
size: .
CDR3: CASSDQPRDYGYTF
DNA: TGTGCCAGCAGTGACCAACCGCGTGACTATGGCTACACCTTC

D: .
V: TRBV30
length: 12
J: TRBJ2-5
size: .
CDR3: CALREGWETQYF
DNA: TGTGCCCTACGAGAGGGTTGGGAGACCCAGTACTTC

D: .
V: TRBV7-3
length: 14
J: TRBJ2-7
size: .
CDR3: CASSLSPGSYEQYF
DNA: TGTGCCAGCAGCTTAAGTCCAGGTTCCTACGAGCAGTACTTC

D: TRBD2
V: TRBV14
length: 15
J: TRBJ2-1
size: .
CDR3: CASRPPTSGINEQFF
DNA: TGTGCCAGCAGACCACCGACTAGCGGGATTAATGAGCAGTTCTTC

D: .
V: TRBV12-5
length: 17
J: TRBJ2-5
size: .
CDR3: CASKSAGLATTQETQYF
DNA: TGTGCTAGTAAGTCCGCCGGGCTAGCGACAACACAAGAGACCCAGTACTTC

D: .
V: TRBV30
length: 15
J: TRBJ2-3
size: .
CDR3: CAWSVASRPTDTQYF
DNA: TGTGCCTGGAGTGTAGCGTCCCGACCTACGGATACGCAGTATTTT

D: .
V: TRBV28
length: 15
J: TRBJ1-3
size: .
CDR3: CASSSPGRVVNTIYF
DNA: TGTGCCAGCAGTTCCCCCGGCAGGGTGGTAAACACCATATATTTT

D: TRBD1
V: TRBV6-2/TRBV6-3
length: 18
J: TRBJ1-1
size: .
CDR3: CASSGVPGQGHSLYEAFF
DNA: TGTGCCAGCAGCGGAGTGCCCGGACAGGGCCATTCCCTCTACGAGGCTTTCTTT

D: .
V: TRBV9
length: 14
J: TRBJ2-7
size: once
CDR3: CASSRGGQSYEQYF
DNA: TGTGCCAGCAGCCGGGGTGGGCAGTCCTACGAGCAGTACTTC

D: TRBD1
V: TRBV14
length: 16
J: TRBJ2-4
size: .
CDR3: CASSQGTGLAKNIQYF
DNA: TGTGCCAGCAGCCAAGGGACAGGGCTAGCCAAAAACATTCAGTACTTC

D: .
V: TRBV5-1
length: 12
J: TRBJ1-2
size: few
CDR3: CASSLDTYGYTF
DNA: TGCGCCAGCAGCTTAGACACCTATGGCTACACCTTC

D: TRBD2
V: TRBV5-1
length: 15
J: TRBJ2-1
size: .
CDR3: CASTRGTSGYNEQFF
DNA: TGCGCCAGCACTCGTGGGACTAGCGGGTACAATGAGCAGTTCTTC

D: TRBD2
V: TRBV19
length: 15
J: TRBJ2-5
size: .
CDR3: CASRRTSADQETQYF
DNA: TGTGCCAGTAGGCGGACTAGCGCGGACCAAGAGACCCAGTACTTC

D: .
V: TRBV18
length: 14
J: TRBJ1-3
size: .
CDR3: CASSPEHSGNTIYF
DNA: TGTGCCAGCTCGCCCGAACACTCTGGAAACACCATATATTTT

D: TRBD2
V: TRBV25-1
length: 16
J: TRBJ2-1
size: .
CDR3: CASSELSGSSYNEQFF
DNA: TGTGCCAGCAGTGAATTAAGCGGGAGCTCCTACAATGAGCAGTTCTTC

D: .
V: TRBV5-1
length: 15
J: TRBJ1-6
size: .
CDR3: CASSLGGRGDSPLHF
DNA: TGCGCCAGCAGCTTGGGGGGCAGGGGCGATTCACCCCTCCACTTT

D: .
V: TRBV18
length: 14
J: TRBJ2-3
size: .
CDR3: CASSPPGSSDTQYF
DNA: TGTGCCAGCTCACCCCCGGGATCTTCGGATACGCAGTATTTT

D: .
V: TRBV4-2
length: 16
J: TRBJ2-1
size: .
CDR3: CASSQKGGIPYNEQFF
DNA: TGTGCCAGCAGCCAAAAGGGGGGGATCCCCTACAATGAGCAGTTCTTC

D: .
V: TRBV5-6
length: 17
J: TRBJ1-5
size: .
CDR3: CASSLSSGAGSNQPQHF
DNA: TGTGCCAGCAGCTTGTCTAGTGGGGCTGGAAGCAATCAGCCCCAGCATTTT

D: .
V: TRBV30
length: 13
J: TRBJ2-3
size: .
CDR3: CAWTEGGTDTQYF
DNA: TGTGCCTGGACGGAGGGAGGCACAGATACGCAGTATTTT

D: .
V: TRBV15
length: 14
J: TRBJ2-7
size: .
CDR3: CATSRDGTLGEQYF
DNA: TGTGCCACCAGCAGAGATGGGACTTTAGGGGAGCAGTACTTC

D: .
V: TRBV28
length: 14
J: TRBJ1-5
size: .
CDR3: CASTFGGSGQPQHF
DNA: TGTGCCAGCACCTTCGGGGGGTCGGGTCAGCCCCAGCATTTT

D: .
V: TRBV5-1
length: 13
J: TRBJ2-5
size: .
CDR3: CASSSGAGETQYF
DNA: TGCGCCAGCAGCTCCGGCGCCGGGGAGACCCAGTACTTC

D: .
V: TRBV7-2
length: 16
J: TRBJ1-4
size: .
CDR3: CASSIRSAATNEKLFF
DNA: TGTGCCAGCAGTATTCGTTCAGCGGCAACTAATGAAAAACTGTTTTTT

D: .
V: TRBV6-5
length: 13
J: TRBJ2-7
size: .
CDR3: CASHDRSSYEQYF
DNA: TGTGCCAGCCACGACAGAAGCTCCTACGAGCAGTACTTC

D: .
V: TRBV9
length: 14
J: TRBJ2-7
size: .
CDR3: CASSVAVFSYEQYF
DNA: TGTGCCAGCAGCGTGGCGGTCTTTAGCTACGAGCAGTACTTC

D: .
V: TRBV6-5
length: 15
J: TRBJ2-6
size: .
CDR3: CASSYTRSGANVLTF
DNA: TGTGCCAGCAGTTACACCAGGTCTGGGGCCAACGTCCTGACTTTC

D: .
V: TRBV7-6
length: 15
J: TRBJ2-6
size: .
CDR3: CASSDDRSGANVLTF
DNA: TGTGCCAGCAGTGACGACAGGTCTGGGGCCAACGTCCTGACTTTC

D: TRBD2
V: TRBV5-4
length: 16
J: TRBJ2-5
size: .
CDR3: CASSLAPAGGQETQYF
DNA: TGTGCCAGCAGCTTGGCGCCAGCGGGGGGTCAAGAGACCCAGTACTTC

D: .
V: TRBV6-5
length: 11
J: TRBJ2-7
size: .
CDR3: CASTGGYEQYF
DNA: TGTGCCAGCACGGGCGGGTACGAGCAGTACTTC

D: TRBD1
V: TRBV5-4
length: 18
J: TRBJ2-6
size: .
CDR3: CASSLTGGLRSGANVLTF
DNA: TGTGCCAGCAGCTTGACAGGGGGCTTACGCTCTGGGGCCAACGTCCTGACTTTC

D: .
V: TRBV5-4
length: 14
J: TRBJ2-3
size: .
CDR3: CASSLAVSTDTQYF
DNA: TGTGCCAGCAGCTTGGCGGTTAGCACAGATACGCAGTATTTT

D: .
V: TRBV6-2/TRBV6-3
length: 15
J: TRBJ2-2
size: .
CDR3: CASSYGRVGTGELFF
DNA: TGTGCCAGCAGTTACGGTCGGGTTGGGACCGGGGAGCTGTTTTTT

D: .
V: TRBV7-9
length: 14
J: TRBJ2-7
size: once
CDR3: CASSSTSELYEQYF
DNA: TGTGCCAGCAGCTCCACGAGTGAGTTATACGAGCAGTACTTC

D: .
V: TRBV28
length: 14
J: TRBJ1-2
size: many
CDR3: CASSQLGAQSGYTF
DNA: TGTGCCAGCAGCCAACTGGGGGCCCAGAGTGGCTACACCTTC

D: TRBD2
V: TRBV24-1
length: 17
J: TRBJ2-2
size: once
CDR3: CATSDTTGLAGAGELFF
DNA: TGTGCCACCAGTGATACCACGGGACTAGCGGGAGCCGGGGAGCTGTTTTTT

D: TRBD2
V: TRBV27
length: 17
J: TRBJ2-2
size: few
CDR3: CASSLSGGLAGRRELFF
DNA: TGTGCCAGCAGTTTAAGTGGAGGACTAGCGGGAAGAAGGGAGCTGTTTTTT